This T cell receptor beta chain was obtained from a study of cytomegalovirus exposure and HLA in healthy donors. This CDR3 spans 18 amino acids. PCR employed 60 Vbeta and 13 Jbeta primers. Measured with immunoSEQ multiplex PCR; TCRdb has only the in-frame clones, and not every one. The repertoire includes over 150,000 clones, 84% of them detected once, and about 0.37% sits in the top ten. This clone was counted between two and nine times. Its antigen is not identified. While unrecorded immune exposures were likely, the donors were nominally healthy when sampled. The study, taken as a whole, reports: Across all donors, roughly uniform sequencing depth was an assumption of the presence/absence analyses. A likely sequencing artifact accounted for one observed cluster of highly shared sequence variants.

The specimen sequenced was PBMCs. This receptor was identified in a boy aged 2-9 years in good health and CMV-seronegative. The chain recombines TRBV21-1 with TRBJ2-1; the table's D call, TRBD2, was not checked against the DNA. TRBV21-1 is marked as a pseudogene. The CDR3 DNA follows: TGTGCCAGCAGCAAAGTTGGGTCTAGCGGGAAGACCTACAATGAGCAGTTCTTC. It translates to CASSKVGSSGKTYNEQFF.